What follows are 16 T cell receptor beta chains derived from one specimen sequenced in a study of cytomegalovirus exposure and HLA in healthy donors. 13 Jbeta primers and 60 Vbeta primers were used for the PCR. The protocol was immunoSEQ multiplex PCR, while the TCRdb copy is restricted to in-frame clones and leaves out a portion. The table lists around 150,000 clones, over 80% of them singletons. Specimen: PBMCs. The receptors come from a girl aged 5 to 17 in good health and CMV-seropositive.

This clone was counted a few times. The genes are TRBV5-5 and TRBJ2-7; TRBD1 is a possible D gene (6 bases). The CDR3 spans 13 residues. V was cut by 4 bases and J by 1 base, with 9 bases left in between. Per the germline V gene, CDR1 is SGHKS and CDR2 is YYEKEE (reference sequence). The CDR3 sequence: CASSVQGSYEQYF. Written as DNA, the CDR3 is TGTGCCAGCAGCGTACAGGGTTCCTACGAGCAGTACTTC.

The rearrangement uses TRBV10-1 and TRBJ1-1, with D tentatively TRBD1 (5 bases). Germline values: CDR1 WNHNN, CDR2 SYGVQD (reference sequence). Deletions cut 2 bases from V and 6 bases from J, with 10 bases between. The CDR3 runs to 13 residues. The CDR3 bases are TGCGCCAGCAGTGAGGGAGGGGATGCTGAAGCTTTCTTT. It codes for CASSEGGDAEAFF.

This rearrangement joins TRBV2 to TRBJ1-1, with D unresolved. The germline V gene encodes CDR1 SNHLY and CDR2 FYNNEI. V was shortened by 2 bases and J by 7 bases, with 11 bases between the two germline ends. The CDR3 covers 13 residues. The CDR3 DNA reads as TGTGCCAGCAGTGAACGTCGGGATTTTGAAGCTTTCTTT. Translating gives CASSERRDFEAFF.

This clone was detected only a few times. J is TRBJ2-7 and V is TRBV28, with D maybe TRBD1 (6 bases). The CDR3 loop spans 15 amino acids. Germline V gene lookup returns CDR1 MDHEN and CDR2 SYDVKM. The V end lost 6 bases, the J end lost 0 bases, and 15 bases lay between the germline ends. The CDR3 sequence is CASSSPGESSYEQYF. The DNA of the CDR3 is TGTGCCAGCAGCTCTCCAGGGGAGTCCTCCTACGAGCAGTACTTC. Full variable domain (outside the CDR3, taken from reference TRBV28 and TRBJ2-7): DVKVTQSSRYLVKRTGEKVFLECVQDMDHENMFWYRQDPGLGLRLIYFSYDVKMKEKGDIPEGYSVSREKKERFSLILESASTNQTSMYLCASSSPGESSYEQYFGPGTRLTVT.

The chain links TRBV9 to TRBJ1-2; the D gene is possibly TRBD1 (5 bases). V lost 3 bases to trimming and J lost 7 bases, with 13 bases between them. The germline CDR1 and CDR2 sequences are SGDLS and YYNGEE. The CDR3 covers 13 residues. DNA for the CDR3: TGTGCCAGCAGCGCGGGACTACTCCTTGGCTACACCTTC. Amino acid sequence: CASSAGLLLGYTF.

The chain couples TRBV11-2 to TRBJ2-2; D might be TRBD1 (5 bases). Trimming shortened V by 1 base and J by 2 bases, and 14 bases separated the two germline ends. The CDR3 is made up of 17 amino acids. CDR1 and CDR2 from the germline V gene are SGHAT and FQNNGV. The CDR3 coding sequence is TGTGCCAGCAGCTTAGGGGCCAGGGTTGTTAACACCGGGGAGCTGTTTTTT. Its protein is CASSLGARVVNTGELFF. Full variable domain (remainder filled in from reference TRBV11-2 and TRBJ2-2): EAGVAQSPRYKIIEKRQSVAFWCNPISGHATLYWYQQILGQGPKLLIQFQNNGVVDDSQLPKDRFSAERLKGVDSTLKIQPAKLEDSAVYLCASSLGARVVNTGELFFGEGSRLTVL.

The chain recombines TRBV6-1 with TRBJ2-4; TRBD1 aligns across 8 bases. This CDR3 comprises 13 residues. Unmatched junction bases numbered 1, after V lost 4 bases and J lost 5 bases. Germline V gene sequence: CDR1 MNHNS, CDR2 SASEGT. CDR3 DNA: TGTGCCAGCAGTGGGACAGGGCAAAACATTCAGTACTTC. Protein product: CASSGTGQNIQYF.

The chain uses TRBV29-1 and TRBJ2-3, with 16 bases fitting TRBD2. The junction had 2 bases not matched to a gene; V was cut back by 5 bases and J by 0 bases. The germline gives CDR1 SQVTM, CDR2 ANQGSEA. The CDR3 sequence is 16 residues long. CDR3 sequence (DNA): TGCAGCGTTATGGGACTAGCGGGGGGGAGCACAGATACGCAGTATTTT. As protein: CSVMGLAGGSTDTQYF.

The V and J genes are TRBV5-3 and TRBJ2-3; 10 positions match TRBD1. TRBV5-3 is an ORF, with its function uncertain. Trimming cost V 2 bases and J 0 bases; bases outside gene matches: 6. The CDR3 has 17 residues. CDR3 sequence (DNA): TGTGCCAGAAGCTTACTTCCGGGACAGGGGAGCACAGATACGCAGTATTTT. This codes for CARSLLPGQGSTDTQYF.

V is TRBV28 and J is TRBJ1-2; D might be TRBD1 (5 bases). Per germline, CDR1 MDHEN and CDR2 SYDVKM. The V end lost 1 base, the J end lost 3 bases, and 15 bases lay between the germline ends. The CDR3 is 16 amino acids. The CDR3 DNA sequence: TGTGCCAGCAGTTTATTGGGCCCGGGGGGGTACTATGGCTACACCTTC. This translates into CASSLLGPGGYYGYTF.

The chain employs TRBV29-1 and TRBJ2-7; 7 bases agree with TRBD2. J lost 3 bases, V lost 4 bases, and 3 bases had no gene match. Germline CDR1 reads SQVTM; CDR2 reads ANQGSEA. The CDR3 contains 12 residues. The CDR3 protein is CSVVTGGYEQYF. The CDR3, as DNA: TGCAGCGTTGTAACGGGAGGCTACGAGCAGTACTTC.

The chain combines TRBV30 with TRBJ1-1; D not certain. V was pared by 7 bases and J by 0 bases, with 12 bases between. CDR1 is GTSNPN, CDR2 SVGIG, per germline (reference sequence). The CDR3 covers 13 residues. In nucleotides, the CDR3 is TGTGCCTTCACACGGAGGATGAACACTGAAGCTTTCTTT. It specifies CAFTRRMNTEAFF. Full variable domain (outside the CDR3, taken from reference TRBV30 and TRBJ1-1): SQTIHQWPATLVQPVGSPLSLECTVEGTSNPNLYWYRQAAGRGLQLLFYSVGIGQISSEVPQNLSASRPQDRQFILSSKKLLLSDSGFYLCAFTRRMNTEAFFGQGTRLTVV.

The V and J genes are TRBV12-5 and TRBJ2-1; TRBD2 aligns across 12 bases. The germline V gene has CDR1 LGHNT and CDR2 FRNRAP. V trimming: 2 bases; J trimming: 6 bases; junction bases outside the gene matches: 5. This CDR3 contains 16 residues. The CDR3 region is CASGLRLAGAVNEQFF. As DNA, the CDR3 is TGTGCTAGTGGTTTGAGACTAGCGGGGGCCGTCAATGAGCAGTTCTTC. Filled out from reference TRBV12-5 and TRBJ2-1, the complete variable domain reads DARVTQTPRHKVTEMGQEVTMRCQPILGHNTVFWYRQTMMQGLELLAYFRNRAPLDDSGMPKDRFSAEMPDATLATLKIQPSEPRDSAVYFCASGLRLAGAVNEQFFGPGTRLTVL.

The chain recombines TRBV11-2 with TRBJ1-4, with 9 positions matching TRBD1. This CDR3 is 17 amino acids long. V lost 0 bases and J lost 10; bases outside the gene matches: 12. The germline V gene encodes CDR1 SGHAT and CDR2 FQNNGV. The DNA for the CDR3 is TGTGCCAGCAGCTTAGATAGCCCGGGGACAGGGTTGGGAAAACTGTTTTTT. Translated, it gives CASSLDSPGTGLGKLFF.

The chain uses TRBV29-1 and TRBJ2-3; D is possibly TRBD2 (5 bases). V was clipped by 2 bases and J by 2 bases, with 14 bases between them. This CDR3 has 15 residues. Per germline, CDR1 SQVTM and CDR2 ANQGSEA. The CDR3, as DNA: TGCAGCGTTGAATCGGCGGGTTACACCACAGATACGCAGTATTTT. It codes for CSVESAGYTTDTQYF.

This clone has a handful of counts. The chain combines TRBV25-1 with TRBJ2-7; 9 nucleotides align to TRBD1. The CDR3 has 15 amino acids. Trimming took 3 bases from V and 2 from J; bases not matched to a gene: 5. Germline V gene lookup returns CDR1 MGHDK and CDR2 SYGVNS. Written as DNA, the CDR3 is TGTGCCAGCAGTGATCCGGGACAGGGAACCTACGAGCAGTACTTC. This codes for CASSDPGQGTYEQYF.